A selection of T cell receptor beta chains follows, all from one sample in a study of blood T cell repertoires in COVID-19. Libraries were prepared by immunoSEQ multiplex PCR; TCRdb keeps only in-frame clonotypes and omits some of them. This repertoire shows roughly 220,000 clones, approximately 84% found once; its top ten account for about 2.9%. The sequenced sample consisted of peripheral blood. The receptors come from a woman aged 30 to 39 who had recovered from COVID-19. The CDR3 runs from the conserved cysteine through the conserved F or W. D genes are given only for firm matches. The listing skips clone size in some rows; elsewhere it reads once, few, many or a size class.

CDR3aa: CASSLGMYRALAKNIQYF; CDR3nt: TGTGCCAGCAGCTTAGGAATGTACAGGGCCTTAGCCAAAAACATTCAGTACTTC; abundance: .; d_gene: .; j_gene: TRBJ2-4; v_gene: TRBV7-6
CDR3aa: CATSRIAGTSNTGELFF; CDR3nt: TGTGCCACCAGTAGGATAGCAGGGACATCGAACACCGGGGAGCTGTTTTTT; abundance: .; d_gene: .; j_gene: TRBJ2-2; v_gene: TRBV24-1
CDR3aa: CASSIAPRGSYNEQFF; CDR3nt: TGTGCCAGTAGTATAGCCCCCAGGGGCTCCTACAATGAGCAGTTCTTC; abundance: .; d_gene: .; j_gene: TRBJ2-1; v_gene: TRBV19
CDR3aa: CASWGGRTEAFF; CDR3nt: TGTGCCAGCTGGGGGGGGAGGACTGAAGCTTTCTTT; abundance: .; d_gene: .; j_gene: TRBJ1-1; v_gene: TRBV2
CDR3aa: CASSLHYRGYNYGYTF; CDR3nt: TGCGCCAGCAGCTTGCACTACAGGGGATATAACTATGGCTACACCTTC; abundance: .; d_gene: TRBD1; j_gene: TRBJ1-2; v_gene: TRBV5-1
CDR3aa: CASSLWAEKLFF; CDR3nt: TGTGCCAGCAGTTTGTGGGCGGAAAAACTGTTTTTT; abundance: .; d_gene: .; j_gene: TRBJ1-4; v_gene: TRBV28
CDR3aa: CASSSQAINQPQHF; CDR3nt: TGTGCCAGCAGTTCGCAGGCGATCAATCAGCCCCAGCATTTT; abundance: .; d_gene: .; j_gene: TRBJ1-5; v_gene: TRBV6-5
CDR3aa: CATLTPNTEAFF; CDR3nt: TGTGCCACCCTAACCCCGAACACTGAAGCTTTCTTT; abundance: few; d_gene: .; j_gene: TRBJ1-1; v_gene: TRBV6-5
CDR3aa: CASKVQELNTEAFF; CDR3nt: TGTGCCAGCAAAGTTCAGGAACTGAACACTGAAGCTTTCTTT; abundance: .; d_gene: .; j_gene: TRBJ1-1; v_gene: TRBV6-5
CDR3aa: CASSQKRRLAGDTQYF; CDR3nt: TGTGCCAGCAGCCAAAAGAGGAGGCTAGCGGGAGATACGCAGTATTTT; abundance: .; d_gene: TRBD2; j_gene: TRBJ2-3; v_gene: TRBV14